This T cell receptor beta chain was captured in a study of T cell repertoires in cytomegalovirus infection. TCRdb recomputed calls from the reads with MiXCR, one row per CDR3 protein. The sample consists of 310,000 or so distinct CDR3 sequences, around a sixth of them appearing once. This CDR3 is 14 amino acids long. V lost 4 bases and J lost 3, with 13 bases in between. The germline V gene has CDR1 SGHTA and CDR2 FQGNSA. This TCR was sampled from a human donor in good health (CMV status not recorded). Some clones in this sample may be carry-over from other donors' samples. The chain couples TRBV7-2 to TRBJ2-7, with a tentative D call TRBD1 (5 bases). Material for sequencing was PBMCs. The CDR3 spells CASSSRVGIYEQYF. Here the CDR3 DNA reads TGTGCCAGCAGCTCCAGGGTTGGAATCTACGAGCAGTACTTC.